This T cell receptor (beta chain) was documented in a study of T-cell reconstitution after alpha-beta-depleted transplantation in children. A library of TCRbeta sequences, prepared with unique molecular identifiers, was generated. TCRdb redid the calling of the PCR reads with MiXCR, one entry per CDR3 protein. The data show 700,000 to 850,000 distinct CDR3 sequences, 16% seen once. This clonotype showed up many times. As yet, its antigen is unknown. CDR1 is ENHRY, CDR2 SYGVKD, per germline. V was cut by 7 bases and J by 4 bases, with 19 bases left in between. The CDR3 contains 15 residues. Study-level findings and limits: Recipient T cells and thymic progenitors that survived were the source of the high TCRbeta diversity seen at day 60 in some patients. Roughly two months post-transplant, alpha-beta T cells reportedly originated from several hundred graft clones that had expanded. One year after transplant, T-cell counts and diversity came mostly from newly produced T cells.

The specimen was PBMCs, mostly from graft donor cells, collected 360 days after TCRalphabeta/CD19-depleted stem cell transplant. The sequence was collected from a male patient younger than 18 who had a stem cell transplant for acute lymphoblastic leukemia, so the T cells may come from the graft donor. The J gene is TRBJ1-1, the V gene TRBV10-3; TRBD1 might be the D (5 bases). CDR3 DNA sequence: TGTGCCATCAAGGGTACGCAGGGTAAGGCCACTGAAGCTTTCTTT. Encoded protein: CAIKGTQGKATEAFF.